This passage covers 7 T cell receptor beta chains from one sample sequenced in a study of CD8 T cells in ankylosing spondylitis. For these TCRs, the target antigens are not known. General study results and limits: A TCR beta motif of 7 or 8 highly homologous variants appeared characteristic of ankylosing spondylitis blood.

TCRdb reprocessed the 5' RACE reads with MiXCR, giving one entry per CDR3 protein. Of some 220,000 distinct CDR3 sequences in the sample, around 7.9% were seen once. Material: blood, either unsorted or a sorted T cell fraction (not recorded which). All receptors derive from a male donor with ankylosing spondylitis.

This clonotype has at least ten counts. V gene TRBV10-3 combines with J gene TRBJ1-2, with TRBD1 matching 7 bases. This CDR3 comprises 15 residues. V lost 2 bases and J lost 3; bases outside the gene matches: 6. The germline CDR1 and CDR2 sequences are ENHRY and SYGVKD. This CDR3 is CAISEPDRAYYGYTF. As DNA, the CDR3 is TGTGCCATCAGTGAGCCTGACAGGGCCTACTATGGCTACACCTTC.

This clonotype has a count of ten or more. The V gene is TRBV6-2 or TRBV6-3, the J gene TRBJ2-7; D unclear. Germline V gene data show CDR1 as MNHEY and CDR2 as SVGEGT. V was cut by 2 bases and J by 3 bases, with 8 bases left in between. The CDR3 length is 13 residues. The CDR3 region is CASSYGLFYEQYF. For the CDR3, the DNA is TGTGCCAGCAGTTACGGTTTATTCTACGAGCAGTACTTC.

This clonotype appeared many times. This chain uses TRBV20-1 with TRBJ2-7, with 11 bases that match TRBD2. Trimming took 4 bases from V and 4 from J; bases not matched to a gene: 3. The CDR3 covers 13 residues. Germline loops: CDR1 DFQATT, CDR2 SNEGSKA (reference sequence). CDR3 region: CSATGTSGYEQYF. The CDR3 DNA reads as TGCAGTGCTACTGGGACTAGCGGTTACGAGCAGTACTTC.

The sample holds a few counts of this clonotype. The chain combines TRBV6-2 or TRBV6-3 with TRBJ2-7, with 9 bases that match TRBD1. V lost 11 bases and J lost 3; bases outside the gene matches: 14. The germline V gene encodes CDR1 MNHEY and CDR2 SVGEGT. The CDR3 totals 15 residues. CDR3 nucleotides: TGTGCCGTGATTCATCGGGACAGGGACCACTACGAGCAGTACTTC. This codes for CAVIHRDRDHYEQYF.

This chain connects TRBV7-2 to TRBJ2-3, with D hard to call. The CDR3 runs to 13 residues. Trimming stripped 4 bases from V and 4 bases from J, with 9 bases between. Germline CDR1 and CDR2: SGHTA and FQGNSA. The chain's CDR3 is CASSSLSADTQYF. CDR3 in DNA: TGTGCCAGCAGCTCCCTAAGCGCAGATACGCAGTATTTT. Full variable domain (outside the CDR3, taken from reference TRBV7-2 and TRBJ2-3): GAGVSQSPSNKVTEKGKDVELRCDPISGHTALYWYRQSLGQGLEFLIYFQGNSAPDKSGLPSDRFSAERTGGSVSTLTIQRTQQEDSAVYLCASSSLSADTQYFGPGTRLTVL.

This clonotype was observed many times. V usage is TRBV27 and J usage is TRBJ2-3; TRBD1 agrees at 7 bases. This CDR3 has 17 residues. The V gene's germline CDR1 is MNHEY and CDR2 SMNVEV (reference sequence). V lost 1 base to trimming and J lost 5 bases; unmatched junction nucleotides: 12. For the CDR3, the DNA is TGTGCCAGCAGTTTATTTAGATATAGCCAGGGGGAAGATACGCAGTATTTT. Its translation is CASSLFRYSQGEDTQYF.

Ten or more counts support this clonotype. The J gene is TRBJ1-2, the V gene TRBV6-2 or TRBV6-3; D not resolved. The CDR3 has 10 amino acids. The germline CDR1 and CDR2 sequences are MNHEY and SVGEGT. Trimming removed 8 bases from V and 7 bases from J, with 8 bases in between. The CDR3 nucleotides are TGTGCCAGCGGGCTTGGTGGCTACACCTTC. Encoded protein: CASGLGGYTF.